The 27 T cell receptor beta chains in this list originate from one sample, sequenced in a study of T cell repertoires in cytomegalovirus infection. The antigens these receptors bind are not known. TCRdb re-called the reads through MiXCR, storing one row per CDR3 protein. In the table there are over 25,000 distinct CDR3 sequences, roughly a fifth of which are singletons. This sample comprised CD8+ T cells from cultured PBMCs, obtained from culture after CMV antigen stimulation. These receptors all come from a human donor in good health (CMV status not recorded). Some clones in this sample may be carry-over from other donors' samples.

The gene calls are TRBV7-2 and TRBJ1-2; D gene uncertain. The CDR3 extends over 14 amino acids. Looked up from germline, CDR1 is SGHTA and CDR2 is FQGNSA. V lost 7 bases and J lost 5, with 17 bases in between. This chain's CDR3 is CASIVRRDLYGYTF. CDR3 sequence (DNA): TGTGCCAGCATCGTACGGAGGGATCTTTATGGCTACACCTTC.

This clonotype was seen ten or more times. The gene calls are TRBV6-1 and TRBJ1-2; D is ambiguous. This CDR3 comprises 14 residues. V dropped 2 bases and J dropped 3 bases, with 10 bases sitting between them. Germline CDR1 is MNHNS and CDR2 is SASEGT. The CDR3 region has the DNA TGTGCCAGCAGTGAATATCCAGGTTACTATGGCTACACCTTC. Protein: CASSEYPGYYGYTF.

CDR3 in DNA: TGTGCCAGCACCACAGTAACAGGGGTGGAAGCTTTCTTT. Protein sequence: CASTTVTGVEAFF. V is TRBV7-2 and J is TRBJ1-1, with TRBD1 matching 7 bases. The J segment lost 8 bases and the V segment lost 7 bases, leaving 10 bases of the junction unmatched. This CDR3 has 13 residues. CDR1 and CDR2 (germline): SGHTA, FQGNSA.

This clonotype has more than one count but fewer than ten. V and J are TRBV7-8 and TRBJ2-7; D is possibly TRBD1 or TRBD2 (6 bases each). This CDR3 is 16 amino acids long. With 3 bases removed from V and 3 bases from J, the gap between germline ends came to 18 bases. Germline assignment: CDR1 SGHVS and CDR2 FQNEAQ. This chain's CDR3 is CASSFPERGEYYEQYF. In DNA, the CDR3 is TGTGCCAGCAGCTTTCCAGAAAGGGGGGAATACTACGAGCAGTACTTC. The full variable domain, completed using reference TRBV7-8 and TRBJ2-7, is GAGVSQSPRYKVAKRGQDVALRCDPISGHVSLFWYQQALGQGPEFLTYFQNEAQLDKSGLPSDRFFAERPEGSVSTLKIQRTQQEDSAVYLCASSFPERGEYYEQYFGPGTRLTVT.

This clonotype was seen at least ten times. The chain joins TRBV6-1 to TRBJ2-1; 9 bases line up with TRBD2. Germline CDR1 is MNHNS and CDR2 is SASEGT. The V and J ends lost 7 bases and 6 bases, in that order; junction bases with no gene match: 7. The CDR3 has 14 residues. In DNA form, the CDR3 reads TGTGCCAGCATCCCCGGGACTAGCATCAATGAGCAGTTCTTC. This encodes CASIPGTSINEQFF.

To note about this clonotype: This may stem from a read error, because a much larger clone lies one nucleotide away. The V and J genes are TRBV19 and TRBJ2-7, with D maybe TRBD1 (5 bases). Germline CDR1 LNHDA, CDR2 SQIVND (reference sequence). V lost 5 bases to trimming and J lost 1 base, with 12 bases between them. The CDR3 extends over 14 amino acids. CDR3 DNA sequence: TGTGCCAGTAGTCTCCAAGCAGGGTCCTACGAGCAGTACTTC. This codes for CASSLQAGSYEQYF.

This clonotype was seen ten or more times. The V and J genes are TRBV7-2 and TRBJ2-5, with D unclear. Trimming stripped 3 bases from V and 4 bases from J, with 12 bases between. The CDR3 extends over 14 amino acids. Germline CDR1 SGHTA, CDR2 FQGNSA. CDR3 protein: CASSFNRPPETQYF. The CDR3 nucleotides read TGTGCCAGCAGCTTCAATAGGCCTCCAGAGACCCAGTACTTC.

The V gene is TRBV7-9, the J gene TRBJ1-6; weak D call: TRBD1 (6 bases). The CDR3 runs to 12 residues. The germline V and J ends were trimmed by 7 bases and 10 bases, with 11 bases remaining between them. In germline, CDR1 is SEHNR, CDR2 FQNEAQ (reference sequence). CDR3 loop: CASTGGRSPLHF. CDR3 DNA: TGTGCCAGCACCGGGGGCAGGTCACCCCTCCACTTT. The entire variable domain, with the rest obtained from reference TRBV7-9 and TRBJ1-6, is as follows: DTGVSQNPRHKITKRGQNVTFRCDPISEHNRLYWYRQTLGQGPEFLTYFQNEAQLEKSRLLSDRFSAERPKGSFSTLEIQRTEQGDSAMYLCASTGGRSPLHFGNGTRLTVT.

This clonotype occurred a few times. V is TRBV28 and J is TRBJ2-3, with TRBD2 identical over 7 bases. The CDR3 is 14 residues long. Germline-derived CDR1 and CDR2 are MDHEN and SYDVKM. J lost 6 bases, V lost 3 bases, and 6 bases had no gene match. CDR3 in amino acids: CASSFLAETDTQYF. DNA of the CDR3: TGTGCCAGCAGTTTCCTAGCGGAAACTGATACGCAGTATTTT.

This clonotype was detected only a few times. The chain couples TRBV12-3 or TRBV12-4 to TRBJ2-1; perhaps D is TRBD1 or TRBD2 (5 bases each). Trimming shortened V by 6 bases and J by 8 bases, and 26 bases separated the two germline ends. The CDR3 covers 17 residues. CDR3 sequence: CASRSPRGRRGLDEQFF. CDR3 DNA sequence: TGTGCCAGCAGATCTCCCCGGGGCCGCCGGGGTCTGGATGAGCAGTTCTTC.

The J gene is TRBJ2-1, the V gene TRBV28, with TRBD2 matching 11 bases. The V gene's germline CDR1 is MDHEN and CDR2 SYDVKM. This CDR3 is 16 amino acids long. V lost 5 bases and J lost 9; bases outside the gene matches: 12. The CDR3, as DNA: TGTGCCAGCAGTCCCTCTAGCGGGAGGCGCTTTCGTGAGCAGTTCTTC. Translating it yields CASSPSSGRRFREQFF.

This clonotype appeared a few times. The rearrangement links TRBV7-8 to TRBJ2-7; D may correspond to TRBD1 or TRBD2 (5 bases each). V was shortened by 0 bases and J by 5 bases, with 11 bases between the two germline ends. CDR3 size: 14 residues. The germline CDR1 and CDR2 sequences are SGHVS and FQNEAQ. The CDR3 nucleotides are TGTGCCAGCAGCTTAGCCGGGGCTGTGGACGAGCAGTACTTC. Residues: CASSLAGAVDEQYF.

This clonotype appeared a few times. V and J are TRBV6-2 or TRBV6-3 and TRBJ2-1; D is uncertain. V was pared by 6 bases and J by 10 bases, with 13 bases between. In germline, CDR1 is MNHEY, CDR2 SVGEGT. This CDR3 is 12 amino acids long. The CDR3 bases are TGTGCCAGCAGCCATCCCCCCTACGAGCAGTTCTTC. Its protein is CASSHPPYEQFF.

A few counts support this clonotype. V and J are TRBV7-2 and TRBJ2-7; D uncertain. The CDR3 is 11 amino acids. Germline V CDR1 and CDR2: SGHTA, FQGNSA. V lost 5 bases, J lost 3 bases, and 5 bases lay in between. CDR3 sequence (DNA): TGTGCCAGCAGCCGCGACTACGAGCAGTACTTC. This translates into CASSRDYEQYF.

The V gene is TRBV6-2 or TRBV6-3, the J gene TRBJ2-3; D is perhaps TRBD1 (6 bases). The CDR3 totals 18 residues. The V end was cut by 2 bases, the J end by 1 base, with 19 bases between. Germline CDR1 is MNHEY and CDR2 is SVGEGT. The CDR3 here is CASSYTPERDTRTDTQYF. The CDR3 DNA reads as TGTGCCAGCAGTTACACCCCAGAACGGGACACTCGCACAGATACGCAGTATTTT.

The chain couples TRBV29-1 to TRBJ2-5; D is perhaps TRBD2 (5 bases). CDR3 size: 15 residues. Germline CDR1 and CDR2: SQVTM and ANQGSEA. With 4 bases removed from V and 1 base from J, the gap between germline ends came to 16 bases. The chain's CDR3 is CSVVGRGSVQETQYF. The DNA for the CDR3 is TGCAGCGTTGTAGGTCGGGGTAGCGTCCAAGAGACCCAGTACTTC.

The count of this clonotype is one. V and J are TRBV28 and TRBJ1-2, with TRBD1 matching over 7 bases. The CDR3 is 14 residues long. The junction had 10 bases not matched to a gene; V was cut back by 3 bases and J by 9 bases. Germline V gene sequence: CDR1 MDHEN, CDR2 SYDVKM. CDR3 protein: CASSFQGGLLSYTF. The CDR3 DNA sequence: TGTGCCAGCAGTTTTCAGGGGGGACTGCTGAGCTACACCTTC.

The chain couples TRBV7-2 to TRBJ2-7, with D unclear. V dropped 1 base and J dropped 0 bases, with 7 bases sitting between them. CDR1 and CDR2 from the germline V gene are SGHTA and FQGNSA. The CDR3 spans 14 residues. DNA of the CDR3: TGTGCCAGCAGCTTAGGAGATAGCTCCTACGAGCAGTACTTC. Translation: CASSLGDSSYEQYF.

CDR3 sequence: CASSLTTGGTEAFF. DNA of the CDR3: TGTGCCAGCAGCCTTACTACAGGGGGCACTGAAGCTTTCTTT. The J gene is TRBJ1-1, the V gene TRBV5-4; the match to TRBD1 covers 8 bases. Germline V CDR1 and CDR2: SGHNT, YYREEE (reference sequence). The CDR3 runs 14 residues. Unmatched junction bases numbered 6, after V lost 4 bases and J lost 4 bases.

This clonotype has just a few counts. The gene calls are TRBV7-9 and TRBJ1-6, with D possibly matching TRBD1 (5 bases). The CDR3 covers 17 residues. Germline V gene data show CDR1 as SEHNR and CDR2 as FQNEAQ (reference sequence). Trimming shortened V by 1 base and J by 6 bases, and 16 bases separated the two germline ends. CDR3 in DNA: TGTGCCAGCAGCTTAGATCACCTATCGGGGGGTAATTCACCCCTCCACTTT. It codes for CASSLDHLSGGNSPLHF.

The chain uses TRBV6-2 or TRBV6-3 and TRBJ1-5; the D is unclear. This CDR3 comprises 13 residues. Trimming took off 3 bases at V and 4 bases at J, with 7 bases between the two ends. CDR1 MNHEY and CDR2 SVGEGT come from the germline V gene. The CDR3 region is CASSYLVNQPQHF. The CDR3 DNA follows: TGTGCCAGCAGTTATTTGGTAAATCAGCCCCAGCATTTT.

The rearrangement uses TRBV9 and TRBJ2-3, with 7 bases aligning to TRBD2. Germline trimming cut 0 bases from V and 4 bases from J; bases unmatched to any gene: 11. The CDR3 length is 17 residues. From germline, CDR1 is SGDLS and CDR2 YYNGEE. As DNA, the CDR3 is TGTGCCAGCAGCGTAGTTTCAAGGAGCGCGGGAGCAGATACGCAGTATTTT. The encoded protein is CASSVVSRSAGADTQYF.

In this sample, this clonotype is medium-sized. CDR3 in amino acids: CASNFGSGTEAFF. The CDR3 DNA reads TGTGCCAGCAATTTCGGATCCGGTACTGAAGCTTTCTTT. This chain connects TRBV12-3 or TRBV12-4 to TRBJ1-1; no clear D gene. Trimming took off 7 bases at V and 5 bases at J, with 14 bases between the two ends. The CDR3 is 13 residues long.

This clonotype was recorded many times. The rearrangement links TRBV28 to TRBJ2-3; TRBD1 matches 10 bases. The CDR3 is 16 residues long. J was trimmed by 0 bases and V by 6 bases; bases with no gene match: 6. Looked up from germline, CDR1 is MDHEN and CDR2 is SYDVKM. CDR3 sequence reads: CASSPRQGASTDTQYF. The CDR3 DNA reads as TGTGCCAGCAGCCCCCGACAGGGGGCGAGCACAGATACGCAGTATTTT.

The chain uses TRBV19 and TRBJ2-7; unclear D gene. This CDR3 has 13 amino acids. Germline assignment: CDR1 LNHDA and CDR2 SQIVND (reference sequence). V lost 4 bases and J lost 3, with 10 bases in between. The CDR3 DNA sequence: TGTGCCAGTAGTAGTTCACAGATCTACGAGCAGTACTTC. The encoded protein is CASSSSQIYEQYF.

The CDR3 is CASSLSGHFYEQYF. CDR3 sequence (DNA): TGTGCCAGCAGCTTATCGGGGCATTTCTACGAGCAGTACTTC. The rearrangement joins TRBV7-3 to TRBJ2-7, with D perhaps given as TRBD1 or TRBD2 (5 bases each). This CDR3 region has 14 residues. The V end lost 2 bases, the J end lost 3 bases, and 11 bases lay between the germline ends. CDR1 and CDR2 (germline): SGHTA, FQGTGA.

With regard to this clonotype: A much more abundant neighbour one base away suggests this may be a read error. The chain has TRBV19 and TRBJ2-4; possible D gene TRBD1, 6 bases. The CDR3 has 12 residues. Germline V gene data show CDR1 as LNHDA and CDR2 as SQIVND (reference sequence). Here the CDR3 reads CASKTGSNSQYF. In DNA form, the CDR3 reads TGTGCCAGTAAAACAGGGAGCAACAGTCAGTACTTC.